Listed below are T cell receptor beta chains from one sample, sequenced in a study of T cell responses to AZD1222 COVID-19 vaccine. Measured with immunoSEQ multiplex PCR; TCRdb has only the in-frame clones, and not every one. The sample lists about 150,000 clones; 85% to 95% were seen once. Sequencing was performed on peripheral blood, taken on day 0 of AZD1222 vaccination. All receptors come from an adult in good health. The CDR3 runs from the conserved cysteine through the conserved F or W.

>TRBJ1-2|TRBV7-6
CASSSGTGGNYGYTF
>TRBJ1-1|TRBV20-1
CSAWGYTEAFF
>TRBJ1-5|TRBV6-5
CAINPVRRAQPQHF
>TRBJ1-1|TRBV28
CASSFSWEDPGNTEAFF
>TRBJ2-2|TRBV27
CASSLKPASVLRTGELFF
>TRBJ1-1|TRBV3-1/TRBV3-2
CASSRGHHTEAFF
>TRBJ1-2|TRBV27
CASSFLGQYYGYTF
>TRBJ2-1|TRBV29-1
CSVPSGGGNYNEQFF
>TRBJ2-5|TRBV15
CATSRDRAGMGTQYF
>TRBJ1-2|TRBV2
CASTLDRTYYGYTF
>TRBJ2-3|TRBV25-1
CASSDDGNTQYF
>TRBJ2-1|TRBV5-1
CASSVGPPYNEQFF
>TRBJ1-1|TRBV7-9
CASSSTGSFGAEAFF
>TRBJ1-2|TRBV9
CASSVGPRAGGGYTF
>TRBJ2-2|TRBV6-5
CAGTAGRSTGELFF
>TRBJ1-2|TRBV5-1
CASSQLQLGGFGYTF
>TRBJ1-2|TRBV12-3/TRBV12-4
CASRIDRYGYTF
>TRBJ1-1|TRBV2
CASSWGNTEAFF
>TRBJ1-1|TRBV7-9
CASSVYTEAFF
>TRBJ2-7|TRBV5-4
CASSPATKTYEQYF
>TRBJ1-1|TRBV7-2
CASSLALENTEAFF
>TRBJ2-1|TRBV11-3
CASSLAADEQFF
>TRBJ1-1|TRBV2
CASFRDRGNTEAFF
>TRBJ1-4|TRBV28
CASRTGTASEKLFF
>TRBJ1-4|TRBV3-1/TRBV3-2
CASSQDAHPEKLFF
>TRBJ2-2|TRBV30
CAWRLASGTYAGELFF
>TRBJ1-4|TRBV9
CASSARGAVEKLFF
>TRBJ2-7|TRBV7-9
CASSLRDGGKPYEQYF
>TRBJ1-6|TRBV3-1/TRBV3-2
CASSQGAGPLYSPLHF
>TRBJ2-7|TRBV24-1
CATSEAGGYEQYF
>TRBJ2-7|TRBV6-2/TRBV6-3
CASSPGTSGSPYEQYF
>TRBJ2-2|TRBV19
CASSKTIAGVSTGELFF
>TRBJ2-5|TRBV24-1
CATSDGGGTQYF
>TRBJ2-1|TRBV9
CASSDPGLAGGGHEQFF
>TRBJ2-2|TRBV30
CAWSVGLNTGELFF
>TRBJ1-5|TRBV2
CASRLEGNQPQHF
>TRBJ1-2|TRBV6-5
CASSYSRPQNYGYTF
>TRBJ2-7|TRBV4-2
CASSQSPGGYEQYF
>TRBJ1-6|TRBV11-2
CASSFRGLSSYNSPLHF
>TRBJ2-2|TRBV30
CAWKLRKTNTGELFF
>TRBJ1-5|TRBV28
CASSPVRTKSDGYSNQPQHF
>TRBJ1-1|TRBV12-3/TRBV12-4
CASAGQGDTEAFF
>TRBJ2-1|TRBV18
CASSPLVSSYNEQFF
>TRBJ2-7|TRBV6-6
CASSPWPNGQAGEQYF
>TRBJ2-4|TRBV13
CASSPNSGRGKNIQYF
>TRBJ2-7|TRBV2
CASRATQSSYEQYF
>TRBJ2-3|TRBV5-1
CASSLDLPGDTDTQYF
>TRBJ1-1|TRBV19
CASSIRNTEAFF
>TRBJ2-3|TRBV7-8
CASSLGLAGARTDTQYF
>TRBJ1-5|TRBV18
CASSVQGGRGQPQHF
>TRBJ2-7|TRBV5-4
CASSLTSGSHEQYF
>TRBJ1-1|TRBV5-4
CASSLWASRNTEAFF
>TRBJ1-4|TRBV19
CASRRGREATNEKLFF
>TRBJ2-3|TRBV7-3
CASTLAGGLDTQYF
>TRBJ2-7|TRBV6-5
CASIDGTYEQYF
>TRBJ2-1|TRBV30
CAWSGVYNEQFF
>TRBJ2-3|TRBV6-5
CASSYSRGTNTDTQYF
>TRBJ2-5|TRBV6-5
CASSSLLSGSAETQYF